This TCR beta chain emerged from a study of CD8+ T cells in alopecia areata. The treatment here: oral pan-JAK inhibitor, 5-10 mg twice daily. Study-level results: Higher clonality and more expanded CD8+ clones appeared in lesional than normal scalp. On tofacitinib, scalp clonality and expanded CD8+ clones among top 100 fell significantly.

This clone was counted a few times. The antigen is undetermined. After isolation, RNA underwent reverse transcription to generate cDNA as the sequencing template. Sequencing was performed with immunoSEQ multiplex PCR; in TCRdb, only in-frame clones are kept and a portion is missing. The sample lists about 190,000 clones; just under 65% were seen once. The material was CD4+ T cells sorted from blood, obtained at week 49, from a patient treated with tofacitinib. The clonotype originates from a human donor with alopecia areata.

The CDR3 nucleotides are TGTGCCAGCAGCTTCCAGGGTTTGGGCACTGAAGCTTTCTTT. This translates into CASSFQGLGTEAFF. The chain employs TRBV7-9 and TRBJ1-1; TRBD1 is a possible D gene (5 bases). The CDR3 contains 14 residues. From germline, CDR1 is SEHNR and CDR2 FQNEAQ (reference sequence). V was pared by 3 bases and J by 4 bases, with 12 bases between.